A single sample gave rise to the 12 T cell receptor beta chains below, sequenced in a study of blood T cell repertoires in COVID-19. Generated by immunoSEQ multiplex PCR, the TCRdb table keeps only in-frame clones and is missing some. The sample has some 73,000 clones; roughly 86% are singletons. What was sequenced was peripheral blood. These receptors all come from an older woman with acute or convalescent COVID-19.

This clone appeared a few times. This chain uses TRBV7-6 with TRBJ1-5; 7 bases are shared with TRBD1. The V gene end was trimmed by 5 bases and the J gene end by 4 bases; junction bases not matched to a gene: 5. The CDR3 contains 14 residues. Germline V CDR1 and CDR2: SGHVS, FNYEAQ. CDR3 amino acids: CASSQQGSNQPQHF. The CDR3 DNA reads TGTGCCAGCAGCCAACAGGGGTCGAATCAGCCCCAGCATTTT.

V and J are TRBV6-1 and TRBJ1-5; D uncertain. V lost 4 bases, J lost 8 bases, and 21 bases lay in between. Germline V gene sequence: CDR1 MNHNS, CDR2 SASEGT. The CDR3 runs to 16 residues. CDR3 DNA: TGTGCCAGCAGTGGTCAGTTAGGGCGCCAGGAGGAGCCCCAGCATTTT. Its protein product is CASSGQLGRQEEPQHF.

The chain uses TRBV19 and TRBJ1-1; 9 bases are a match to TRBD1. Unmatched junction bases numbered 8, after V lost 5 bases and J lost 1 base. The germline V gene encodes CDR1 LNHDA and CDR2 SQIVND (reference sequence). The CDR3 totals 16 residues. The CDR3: CASSSPDRGWNTEAFF. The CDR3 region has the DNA TGTGCCAGTAGTTCCCCGGACAGGGGATGGAACACTGAAGCTTTCTTT.

The CDR3 nucleotides are TGCAGTGCTAGTTACAGGGGGCTCACTGAAGCTTTCTTT. As protein: CSASYRGLTEAFF. V is TRBV20-1 and J is TRBJ1-1; the match to TRBD1 covers 9 bases. Germline CDR1 reads DFQATT; CDR2 reads SNEGSKA (reference sequence). CDR3 size: 13 residues. The V gene end was trimmed by 3 bases and the J gene end by 4 bases; junction bases not matched to a gene: 3.

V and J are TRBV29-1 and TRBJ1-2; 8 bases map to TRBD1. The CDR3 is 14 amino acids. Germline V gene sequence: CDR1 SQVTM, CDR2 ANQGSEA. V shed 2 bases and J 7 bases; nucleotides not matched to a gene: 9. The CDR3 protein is CSVESRTGRIGYTF. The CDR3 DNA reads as TGCAGCGTTGAAAGTCGGACAGGGAGGATTGGCTACACCTTC. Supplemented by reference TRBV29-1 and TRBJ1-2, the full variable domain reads SAVISQKPSRDICQRGTSLTIQCQVDSQVTMMFWYRQQPGQSLTLIATANQGSEATYESGFVIDKFPISRPNLTFSTLTVSNMSPEDSSIYLCSVESRTGRIGYTFGSGTRLTVV.

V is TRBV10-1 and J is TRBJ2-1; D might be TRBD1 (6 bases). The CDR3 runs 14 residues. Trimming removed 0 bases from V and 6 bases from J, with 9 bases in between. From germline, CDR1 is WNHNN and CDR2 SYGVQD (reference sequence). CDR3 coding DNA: TGCGCCAGCAGTGAGTCGGGGGACACCAATGAGCAGTTCTTC. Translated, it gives CASSESGDTNEQFF.

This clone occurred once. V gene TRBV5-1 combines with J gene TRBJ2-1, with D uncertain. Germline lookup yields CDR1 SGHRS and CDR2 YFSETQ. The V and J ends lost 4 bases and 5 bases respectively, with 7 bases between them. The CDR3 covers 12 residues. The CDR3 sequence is CASSPQNNEQFF. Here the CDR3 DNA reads TGCGCCAGCAGCCCTCAGAACAATGAGCAGTTCTTC.

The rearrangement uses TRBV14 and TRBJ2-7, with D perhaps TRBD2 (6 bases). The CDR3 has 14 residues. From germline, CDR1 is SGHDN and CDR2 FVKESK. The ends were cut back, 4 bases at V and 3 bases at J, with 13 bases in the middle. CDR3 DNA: TGTGCCAGCAGCCTACGGGCCGGGGGCTACGAGCAGTACTTC. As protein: CASSLRAGGYEQYF.

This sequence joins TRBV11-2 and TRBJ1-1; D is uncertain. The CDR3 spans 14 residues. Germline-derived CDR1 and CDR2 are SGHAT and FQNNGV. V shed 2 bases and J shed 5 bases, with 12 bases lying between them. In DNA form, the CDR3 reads TGTGCCAGCAGCTTACGCGGGGTTGGAACTGAAGCTTTCTTT. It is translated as CASSLRGVGTEAFF.

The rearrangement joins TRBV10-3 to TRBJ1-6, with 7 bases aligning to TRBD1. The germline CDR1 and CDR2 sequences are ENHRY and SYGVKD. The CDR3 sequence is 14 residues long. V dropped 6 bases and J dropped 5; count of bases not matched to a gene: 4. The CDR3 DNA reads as TGTGCCATCAGCCAAGGACAGGATAATTCACCCCTCCACTTT. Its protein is CAISQGQDNSPLHF.

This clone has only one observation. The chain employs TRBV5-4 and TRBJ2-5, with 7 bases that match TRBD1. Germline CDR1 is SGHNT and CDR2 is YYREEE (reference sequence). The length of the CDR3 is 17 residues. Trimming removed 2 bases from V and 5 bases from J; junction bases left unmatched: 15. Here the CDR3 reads CASSFPATGLSGETQYF. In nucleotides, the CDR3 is TGTGCCAGCAGCTTCCCCGCGACAGGGTTATCCGGGGAGACCCAGTACTTC.

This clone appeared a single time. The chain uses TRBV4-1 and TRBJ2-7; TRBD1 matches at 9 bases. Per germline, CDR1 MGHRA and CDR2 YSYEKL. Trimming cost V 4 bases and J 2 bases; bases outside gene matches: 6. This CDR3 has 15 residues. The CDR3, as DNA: TGCGCCAGCAGCCCCGCGGGACAGGGAACCTACGAGCAGTACTTC. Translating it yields CASSPAGQGTYEQYF.